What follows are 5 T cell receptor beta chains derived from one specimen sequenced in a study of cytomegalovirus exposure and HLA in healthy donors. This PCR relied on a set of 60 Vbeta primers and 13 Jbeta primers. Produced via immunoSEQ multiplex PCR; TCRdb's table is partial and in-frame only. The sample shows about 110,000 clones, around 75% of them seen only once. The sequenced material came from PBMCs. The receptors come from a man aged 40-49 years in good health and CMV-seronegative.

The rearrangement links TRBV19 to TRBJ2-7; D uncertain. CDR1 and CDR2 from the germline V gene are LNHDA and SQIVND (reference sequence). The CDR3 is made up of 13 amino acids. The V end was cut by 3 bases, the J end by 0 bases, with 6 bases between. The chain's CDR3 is CASSIASSYEQYF. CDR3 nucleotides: TGTGCCAGTAGTATCGCGAGCTCCTACGAGCAGTACTTC.

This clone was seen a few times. The CDR3 nucleotides are TGTGCCAGCGTTCCCGGGGACAGGAGGATGAACACTGAAGCTTTCTTT. It codes for CASVPGDRRMNTEAFF. V is TRBV28 and J is TRBJ1-1; TRBD1 matches at 8 bases. The CDR3 has 16 amino acids. CDR1 MDHEN and CDR2 SYDVKM come from the germline V gene. Unmatched junction bases numbered 11, after V lost 8 bases and J lost 0 bases.

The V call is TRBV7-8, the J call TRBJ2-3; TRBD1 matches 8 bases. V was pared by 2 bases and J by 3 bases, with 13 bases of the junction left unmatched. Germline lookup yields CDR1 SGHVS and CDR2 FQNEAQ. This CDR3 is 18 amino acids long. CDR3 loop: CASSLLSVSDRGTDTQYF. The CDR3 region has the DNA TGTGCCAGCAGCTTACTATCGGTGAGCGACAGGGGAACAGATACGCAGTATTTT.

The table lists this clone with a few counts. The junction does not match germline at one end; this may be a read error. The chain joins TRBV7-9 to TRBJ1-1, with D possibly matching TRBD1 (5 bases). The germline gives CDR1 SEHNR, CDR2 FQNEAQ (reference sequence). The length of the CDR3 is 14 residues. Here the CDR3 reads CSSSRRDGYTEAFF. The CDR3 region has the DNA TGTTCCAGCAGTCGGAGGGACGGATACACTGAAGCTTTCTTT.

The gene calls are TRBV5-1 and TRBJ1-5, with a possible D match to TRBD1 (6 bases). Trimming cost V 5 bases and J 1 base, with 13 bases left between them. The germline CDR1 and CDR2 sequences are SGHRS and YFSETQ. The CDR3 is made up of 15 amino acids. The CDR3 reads CASSRGYGSNQPQHF. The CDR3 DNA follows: TGCGCCAGCAGTAGGGGGTACGGGAGCAATCAGCCCCAGCATTTT.